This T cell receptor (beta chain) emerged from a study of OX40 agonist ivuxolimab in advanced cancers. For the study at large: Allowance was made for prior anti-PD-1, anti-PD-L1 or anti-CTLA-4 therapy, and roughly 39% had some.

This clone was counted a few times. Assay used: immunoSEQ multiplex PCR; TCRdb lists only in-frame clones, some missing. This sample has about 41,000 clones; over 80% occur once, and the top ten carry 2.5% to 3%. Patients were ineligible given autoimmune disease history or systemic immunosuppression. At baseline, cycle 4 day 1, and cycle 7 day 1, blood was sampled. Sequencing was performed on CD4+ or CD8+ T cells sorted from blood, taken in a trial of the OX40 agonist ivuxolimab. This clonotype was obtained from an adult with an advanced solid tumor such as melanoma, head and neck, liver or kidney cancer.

CDR3 region: CASSVDGENQPQHF. CDR3 in DNA: TGTGCCAGTAGTGTGGACGGGGAAAATCAGCCCCAGCATTTT. The V gene is TRBV19, the J gene TRBJ1-5; no clear D gene. The CDR3 totals 14 residues. The germline V gene has CDR1 LNHDA and CDR2 SQIVND (reference sequence). V was cut by 5 bases and J by 4 bases, with 12 bases left in between.